This T cell receptor (beta chain) was identified in a study of CXCR3-negative and CXCR3-positive naive CD8 T cells (dated by TCRdb to the late 2010s). In terms of the full investigation: About 135 million TRB reads were obtained in total, roughly 1.5 +/- 0.3 million reads per library. The diversity and physicochemical repertoire analyses included about a dozen donors pooled from two independent experiments. The TRBV-TRBJ cluster analysis covered naive subsets from about five donors and memory cells from 3 donors. What the authors observed across the whole study: Freshly isolated PBMCs were used for most assays because CXCR3 expression went down partially after cryopreservation. Both naive subsets had comparably high repertoire diversity, while memory CD8+ T cells had much lower repertoire diversity. Because surface CD5, which is linked to self-reactivity in mice, was comparable between the naive subsets, TCR interaction strength was also inferred from TRB CDR3 physicochemical properties. Compared with CXCR3-negative naive cells, CXCR3-positive naive cells had TRB CDR3s with higher hydrophobicity (lower Kidera factor 4), lower energy, and higher strength and volume indices. TRBV-TRBJ usage was similar between naive CXCR3-negative and CXCR3-positive cells from the same donor, while memory cells showed distinct patterns.

As to this clonotype: Its antigen remains undetermined.

Taken from the germline V gene, the CDR1 and CDR2 loops are SGHTA and FQGNSA. Its CDR3 holds 13 amino acids, cysteine through phenylalanine. The record lacks a DNA sequence. Each CD8+ T cell subset was flow-sorted in triplicate, with 300,000 or so cells per subset placed directly into RLT lysis buffer. To keep memory contaminants out, a stringent definition of naive CD8+ T cells was applied: CD45RO-CCR7+CD27+CD95-. Standard density gradient centrifugation was used to isolate peripheral blood mononuclear cells from buffy coats. Naive CXCR3-negative and CXCR3-positive CD8+ T cells were flow-sorted on a FACSAria III. An RNeasy Mini Kit was used to extract total RNA from the sorted cells. TCRdb shows the sequencer as NextSeq 550. The Human TCR Profiling Kit (MiLaboratory) was used to prepare UMI-labeled 5' RACE TRB cDNA libraries. cDNA synthesis used the entire amount of extracted RNA, and PCR amplification then used the entire amount of cDNA produced. Libraries were prepared in parallel with an identical number of PCR cycles. As for how the authors treated the data: With a minimum of two reads required per UMI, MIGEC and MiXCR pulled out about 50,000 +/- 10,000 unique UMI-labeled TRB cDNA molecules from each library. On average, roughly 40,000 +/- 10,000 functional in-frame TRB CDR3 nucleotide clonotypes lacking stop codons were found per library. After downsampling to 5000 UMI-labeled TRB molecules per sample, diversity metrics such as normalized Shannon-Wiener and Chao1 were calculated in VDJtools. For the central five CDR3 residues, VDJtools calculated physicochemical properties weighted by clonotype size, namely interaction energy, strength, volume and Kidera factor 4. Once TCRdb had reprocessed the reads, it stored one entry per CDR3 protein sequence and supplied no DNA. TCRdb, not the original authors, processed these V and J calls. The sample table on file contains under 60,000 distinct CDR3 sequences. The ten most abundant clones make up around 0.5% of the sample.

The TCR sequence derives from a human donor in good health. Some clones in this sample may be carry-over from other donors' samples. The sequenced sample consisted of naive CXCR3+ CD8+ T cells from blood. Interpreted using the paper, the cell subset or site label stands for: CD45RO-CCR7+CD27+CD95- naive CD8+ T cells expressing CXCR3 (TNR3+). The chain is made from TRBV7-2 and TRBJ1-2; absent DNA, TCRdb's TRBD1 call cannot be checked. The CDR3 amino acid sequence is: CASSLDRGMGYTF. Full variable domain (CDR3 extended with the reference TRBV7-2 and TRBJ1-2 proteins): GAGVSQSPSNKVTEKGKDVELRCDPISGHTALYWYRQSLGQGLEFLIYFQGNSAPDKSGLPSDRFSAERTGGSVSTLTIQRTQQEDSAVYLCASSLDRGMGYTFGSGTRLTVV.